This T cell receptor beta chain was captured in a study of vaccination and CD4 T cells after COVID-19. Study-wide context: Median time from COVID diagnosis to post-COVID sampling was 100 to 130 days (35 to 161). Researchers treated control cultures with a CEFX pool, an HIV-1 Nef pool, or no peptide. The authors used overlapping spike peptides from SARS-CoV-2, HCoV-NL63, HCoV-OC43 and HCoV-229E to stimulate cells.

As concerns this clonotype: Its specificity is unknown.

Treatment given: roughly 10-day PBMC culture with coronavirus spike peptide pools or control peptides (ViraFEST assay). Positive PCR dates spanned March to December 2020, predating US Alpha, Beta and Delta variants. The Oncomine TCR Beta short-read assay generated sequence data from the DNA of cultured CD4+ T cells. MiXCR, applied by TCRdb to the PCR reads, yields one record per CDR3 protein. The table shows about 13,000 distinct CDR3 sequences, with roughly 43% occurring only once. Material for sequencing was CD4+ T cells from blood, cultured in vitro. The TCR was taken from a human donor who had recovered from COVID-19.

The CDR3 reads CASSLLVQPTDTQYF. As DNA, the CDR3 is TGTGCCAGCAGCTTGCTAGTCCAACCCACAGATACGCAGTATTTT. The chain joins TRBV7-2 to TRBJ2-3; D is ambiguous. Trimming took off 3 bases at V and 2 bases at J, with 12 bases between the two ends. The germline CDR1 and CDR2 sequences are SGHTA and FQGNSA. The CDR3 contains 15 residues.